The rows below give T cell receptor beta chains drawn from one sample of a study of T cell changes during pregnancy in multiple sclerosis. Produced via immunoSEQ multiplex PCR; TCRdb's table is partial and in-frame only. The sample lists some 17,000 clones, approximately 88% occurring once. This sample comprised CD8+ T cells from peripheral blood mononuclear cells, obtained in the third trimester of pregnancy. The source of these receptors is a female donor in good health, enrolled as a control in a pregnancy study. The CDR3 runs from the conserved cysteine through the conserved F or W. D genes are given only for firm matches. A clone size is listed for some rows: how often the clone was seen (once, few, many), or a class if it is expanded.

J	D	size	V	DNA	CDR3
TRBJ1-2	TRBD1	.	TRBV18	TGTGCCAGCTCACCAGAGGGGGCGAGCCAAGGCTACACCTTC	CASSPEGASQGYTF
TRBJ1-1	.	.	TRBV5-6	TGTGCCAGCAGCTTCGGACAATCCCGATCTGAAGCTTTCTTT	CASSFGQSRSEAFF
TRBJ2-5	.	.	TRBV1	TGCACCAGCAGCCAAGAGTCTCGGGACAGGGCTTTTGGAGAGACCCAGTACTTC	CTSSQESRDRAFGETQYF
TRBJ2-2	TRBD2	.	TRBV27	TGTGCCAGCAGTCCCTCTAGCGGGGGGGCCCCCGGGGAGCTGTTTTTT	CASSPSSGGAPGELFF
TRBJ2-7	.	once	TRBV6-5	TGTGCCAGCAGCCCGTTCCAGGGCAGTTCCTACGAGCAGTACTTC	CASSPFQGSSYEQYF
TRBJ2-5	.	once	TRBV7-6	TGTGCCAGCAGCCAAGTACTAGGGAGGGAGACCCAGTACTTC	CASSQVLGRETQYF
TRBJ1-1	.	.	TRBV6-5	TGTGCCAGCAGTTGGGAGAACGGGGGCACTGAAGCTTTCTTT	CASSWENGGTEAFF
TRBJ1-1	TRBD1	.	TRBV19	TGTGCCAGTAGGGGACAGGGGGCAGGTGAAGCTTTCTTT	CASRGQGAGEAFF
TRBJ1-1	.	.	TRBV4-2	TGTGCCAGCAGCCAAGAGGGGGGGGAGGGGGTGACTGAAGCTTTCTTT	CASSQEGGEGVTEAFF
TRBJ2-3	.	.	TRBV9	TGTGCCAGCAGCCCCTCCGTAGGGGCCGGGCCCTCAGATACGCAGTATTTT	CASSPSVGAGPSDTQYF
TRBJ2-2	.	.	TRBV6-4	TGTGCCAGCAGTGAGATTGCGGAGCTCACCGGGGAGCTGTTTTTT	CASSEIAELTGELFF
TRBJ2-7	.	.	TRBV6-5	TGTGCCAGCAGTTCCCGACAAACCGGCCACGAGCAGTACTTC	CASSSRQTGHEQYF
TRBJ2-2	TRBD1	.	TRBV7-7	TGTGCCAGCAGCACAGGGGCCAACACCGGGGAGCTGTTTTTT	CASSTGANTGELFF
TRBJ2-1	TRBD2	.	TRBV7-9	TGTGCCAGCAGCACCGGACTAGCGGCCCCCCCTAATGAGCAGTTCTTC	CASSTGLAAPPNEQFF
TRBJ2-2	TRBD1	once	TRBV2	TGTGCCACCCGGGACAGGGTCACCGGGGAGCTGTTTTTT	CATRDRVTGELFF
TRBJ2-1	.	.	TRBV27	TGTGCCAGCAGTTCCCAGTACAATGAGCAGTTCTTC	CASSSQYNEQFF
TRBJ2-3	.	.	TRBV5-6	TGTGCCAGCAGCTCGGTGGGGGCCCCCTTCACAGATACGCAGTATTTT	CASSSVGAPFTDTQYF
TRBJ2-3	TRBD1	.	TRBV30	TGTGCCTGGAGTCCCGGGACAGGGGGATCAGATACGCAGTATTTT	CAWSPGTGGSDTQYF
TRBJ2-7	.	.	TRBV6-1	TGTGCCAGCAGTCTAGGCTACGAGCAGTACTTC	CASSLGYEQYF
TRBJ1-5	.	.	TRBV6-1	TGTGCCACATCACAGGTTACTTGGGAGCCCCAGCATTTT	CATSQVTWEPQHF
TRBJ1-5	.	.	TRBV5-6	TGTGCCAGCAGCTTGGGGCAGGGTTCTAGCAATCAGCCCCAGCATTTT	CASSLGQGSSNQPQHF
TRBJ2-5	.	.	TRBV28	TGTGCCATCTCCGGACAGTTGCGAGAGACCCAGTACTTC	CAISGQLRETQYF
TRBJ2-7	TRBD2	.	TRBV7-8	TGTGCCAGCAGCTTAGCGGTACTAGCGGGGTTGGCCTACGAGCAGTACTTC	CASSLAVLAGLAYEQYF
TRBJ2-1	.	.	TRBV6-1	TGTGCCAGCAGTGGCGGGGAAAACAATGAGCAGTTCTTC	CASSGGENNEQFF
TRBJ2-1	TRBD2	.	TRBV6-4	TGTGCCACCTCTCGGGGGGGTCCCAACAATGAGCAGTTCTTC	CATSRGGPNNEQFF
TRBJ2-5	TRBD2	.	TRBV27	TGTGCCAGCAGTTCCGGGACTAGCGGCCGGGAGACCCAGTACTTC	CASSSGTSGRETQYF
TRBJ2-5	.	.	TRBV7-9	TGTGCCAGCAGCTTAGAGGCTAGCAGTGCAGAGACCCAGTACTTC	CASSLEASSAETQYF
TRBJ2-1	TRBD2	.	TRBV25-1	TGTGCCAGCAGCCGAGCCCTAGCGGATACCTACAATGAGCAGTTCTTC	CASSRALADTYNEQFF
TRBJ2-1	TRBD2	few	TRBV7-2	TGTGCCAGCAGCTTATTGCCTAGCGGGAGGAACAATGAGCAGTTCTTC	CASSLLPSGRNNEQFF
TRBJ2-2	.	.	TRBV6-5	TGTGCCAGCAGTTACTCGGGCCCCGGGGAGCTGTTTTTT	CASSYSGPGELFF
TRBJ2-7	.	.	TRBV4-3	TGCGCCAGCAGCCAAGATTGGAGCTCCTACGAGCAGTACTTC	CASSQDWSSYEQYF
TRBJ2-1	.	.	TRBV15	TGTGCCACCAGCCTAGGGGGAAATGAGCAGTTCTTC	CATSLGGNEQFF
TRBJ2-3	.	few	TRBV5-8	TGTGCCAGCAGCCCGGACACAAAGTCTAGCACAGATACGCAGTATTTT	CASSPDTKSSTDTQYF
TRBJ1-1	.	.	TRBV6-5	TGTGCCAGCAGTTACTCAGGAGTAAGTCGACAGTTTGAAGCTTTCTTT	CASSYSGVSRQFEAFF
TRBJ2-7	TRBD1	.	TRBV6-1	TGTGCCAGCAGGCACCAAAAGGACAGGGCGTACGAGCAGTACTTC	CASRHQKDRAYEQYF
TRBJ2-1	TRBD1	.	TRBV30	TGTGCCTGGAGTCGACAGGGTAATGAGCAGTTCTTC	CAWSRQGNEQFF
TRBJ1-2	TRBD1	.	TRBV15	TGTGCCACCAGCAGAGCCGGACAGGGGGCTAGCTACACCTTC	CATSRAGQGASYTF
TRBJ2-6	.	.	TRBV6-4	TGTGCCAGCAGTGACTCGGACACTGCTGGGGCCAACGTCCTGACTTTC	CASSDSDTAGANVLTF